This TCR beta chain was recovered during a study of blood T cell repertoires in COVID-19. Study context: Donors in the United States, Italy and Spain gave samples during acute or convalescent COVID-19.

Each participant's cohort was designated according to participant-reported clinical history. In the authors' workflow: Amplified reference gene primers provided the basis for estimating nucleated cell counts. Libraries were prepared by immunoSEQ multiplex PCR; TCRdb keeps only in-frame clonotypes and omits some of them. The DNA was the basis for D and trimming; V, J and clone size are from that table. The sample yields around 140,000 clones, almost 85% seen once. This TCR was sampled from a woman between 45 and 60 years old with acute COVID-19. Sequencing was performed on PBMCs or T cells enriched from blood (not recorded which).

The CDR3 sequence: CASTSTPYEQYF. Here the CDR3 DNA reads TGTGCCAGCACTTCTACCCCCTACGAGCAGTACTTC. The chain couples TRBV7-6 to TRBJ2-7, with D unresolved. CDR3 length: 12 residues. The V and J ends lost 7 bases and 2 bases respectively, with 9 bases between them. Germline V gene lookup returns CDR1 SGHVS and CDR2 FNYEAQ.